Shown below are 2 T cell receptor beta chains from a single sample sequenced in a study of cytomegalovirus exposure and HLA in healthy donors. It was with 60 Vbeta and 13 Jbeta primers that the PCR ran. This table comes from immunoSEQ multiplex PCR, and its TCRdb copy is limited to in-frame clones, with some not included. The sample yields 70,000 to 90,000 clones, 70% to 75% seen once. Sequencing was done on a sample of PBMCs. The receptors derive from a man aged 60 to 75 in good health and CMV-seronegative.

This chain uses TRBV19 with TRBJ2-7; 11 nucleotides match TRBD2. The germline gives CDR1 LNHDA, CDR2 SQIVND (reference sequence). There are 15 residues in the CDR3. V shed 3 bases, J shed 2 bases, and the junction held 3 bases outside the gene matches. DNA of the CDR3: TGTGCCAGTAGTATGACTAGCGGGGACGCCTACGAGCAGTACTTC. It specifies CASSMTSGDAYEQYF.

The chain uses TRBV19 and TRBJ2-3; the match to TRBD2 covers 10 bases. The CDR3 has 17 amino acids. Germline V gene sequence: CDR1 LNHDA, CDR2 SQIVND (reference sequence). V shed 5 bases and J 0 bases; nucleotides not matched to a gene: 8. The DNA of the CDR3 is TGTGCCAGTAGTGCCCGACGACTAGCGGGTAGCACAGATACGCAGTATTTT. This translates into CASSARRLAGSTDTQYF.